The 11 T cell receptor beta chains below all came from one sample that was sequenced in a study of T cell responses to AZD1222 COVID-19 vaccine. Assay used: immunoSEQ multiplex PCR; TCRdb lists only in-frame clones, some missing. The sample includes about 84,000 clones, 80% to 90% of them seen just once. The sequencing used peripheral blood, collected 28 days after the second AZD1222 dose. The source of these receptors is an adult who received the AZD1222 COVID-19 vaccine.

The chain links TRBV19 to TRBJ1-5; a weak D match, TRBD1 (6 bases). Germline CDR1 is LNHDA and CDR2 is SQIVND (reference sequence). Trimming stripped 3 bases from V and 7 bases from J, with 13 bases between. There are 14 residues in the CDR3. Written as DNA, the CDR3 is TGTGCCAGTAGTATGGGGGGGCTGAGGCAGCCCCAGCATTTT. Residues: CASSMGGLRQPQHF.

The chain joins TRBV5-6 to TRBJ1-6; 10 nucleotides align to TRBD1. V lost 4 bases, J lost 9 bases, and 7 bases stayed unmatched. The CDR3 has 15 amino acids. Germline CDR1 reads SGHDT; CDR2 reads YYEEEE. CDR3 protein: CASSPRGQGISPLHF. The DNA for the CDR3 is TGTGCCAGCAGCCCGCGGGGACAGGGGATTTCACCCCTCCACTTT.

V gene TRBV11-2 combines with J gene TRBJ2-1, with 11 nucleotides matching TRBD2. CDR1 is SGHAT and CDR2 is FQNNGV in the germline V gene. This CDR3 has 16 amino acids. With V trimmed by 6 bases and J by 8 bases, 12 bases remained unmatched. CDR3 in amino acids: CASSYKIAGGLYEQFF. Here the CDR3 DNA reads TGTGCCAGCAGTTATAAAATAGCGGGGGGGCTTTATGAGCAGTTCTTC.

This clone has only one observation. The chain employs TRBV29-1 and TRBJ1-1; D unclear. Germline V gives CDR1 SQVTM, CDR2 ANQGSEA. This CDR3 region has 11 residues. V lost 3 bases and J lost 2, with 4 bases in between. For the CDR3, the DNA is TGCAGCGTTGACGGTAACACTGAAGCTTTCTTT. As protein: CSVDGNTEAFF.

The chain links TRBV24-1 to TRBJ2-3; the match to TRBD1 covers 7 bases. V dropped 4 bases and J dropped 0; count of bases not matched to a gene: 6. The germline V gene encodes CDR1 KGHDR and CDR2 SFDVKD. The CDR3 totals 16 residues. The CDR3 bases are TGTGCCACCAGTGACCAGGACAGGAGTAGCACAGATACGCAGTATTTT. This sequence encodes CATSDQDRSSTDTQYF.

Here the CDR3 reads CASSPTAAYNSPLHF. The CDR3 DNA is TGTGCCAGCTCACCAACGGCGGCCTATAATTCACCCCTCCACTTT. V usage is TRBV18 and J usage is TRBJ1-6; the D is unclear. Germline assignment: CDR1 KGHSH and CDR2 LQKENI. The length of the CDR3 is 15 residues. V lost 2 bases and J 2 bases, leaving 7 bases between the germline ends.

The chain couples TRBV5-1 to TRBJ2-1; a possible D gene is TRBD1 (5 bases). CDR3 size: 12 residues. The ends were cut back, 4 bases at V and 7 bases at J, with 9 bases in the middle. From germline, CDR1 is SGHRS and CDR2 YFSETQ. This CDR3 is CASSQDTNEQFF. The CDR3 coding sequence is TGCGCCAGCAGCCAGGACACTAATGAGCAGTTCTTC.

The chain has TRBV6-5 and TRBJ1-1; D remains unclear. The V end lost 7 bases, the J end lost 1 base, and 10 bases lay between the germline ends. This CDR3 is 13 amino acids long. Per the germline V gene, CDR1 is MNHEY and CDR2 is SVGAGI. The CDR3 region has the DNA TGTGCCAGCAACCGTTACACGAACACTGAAGCTTTCTTT. This gives the protein CASNRYTNTEAFF.

V gene TRBV3-1 (or the pseudogene TRBV3-2) combines with J gene TRBJ1-1; D unresolved. Trimming shortened V by 4 bases and J by 5 bases, and 14 bases separated the two germline ends. CDR1 is LGHDT and CDR2 is YNNKEL in the germline V gene (reference sequence). The CDR3 has 14 residues. The CDR3 bases are TGTGCCAGCAGCCGGGCACGCGGTGGTACTGAAGCTTTCTTT. Protein sequence: CASSRARGGTEAFF.

This chain connects TRBV11-3 to TRBJ2-2, with 7 nucleotides matching TRBD1. In germline, CDR1 is SGHNT, CDR2 YENEEA. The junction had 10 bases not matched to a gene; V was cut back by 0 bases and J by 6 bases. The CDR3 is made up of 17 amino acids. In DNA form, the CDR3 reads TGTGCCAGCAGCTTAGATGACAGGGCGTTTGAGGCCGGGGAGCTGTTTTTT. It translates to CASSLDDRAFEAGELFF.

This clone was found a few times. The chain employs TRBV27 and TRBJ1-2, with D tentatively TRBD1 (6 bases). V was pared by 2 bases and J by 0 bases, with 13 bases between. Germline loops: CDR1 MNHEY, CDR2 SMNVEV (reference sequence). The CDR3 is 16 amino acids. CDR3 protein: CASSLIGGHPNYGYTF. The CDR3 coding sequence is TGTGCCAGCAGTTTAATCGGGGGCCATCCTAACTATGGCTACACCTTC.